The entry below describes one T cell receptor beta chain. Its matching antigen is unknown. At the time of sampling, donors were nominally healthy, though unrecorded immune exposures were likely. The data stem from a study of cytomegalovirus exposure and HLA in healthy donors. Study-level results: Cytomegalovirus association was listed for approximately 150 TCR beta chains. As a later analysis showed, several of the most significant clusters appeared to be linked to common viral pathogens.

PCR primers comprised 60 Vbeta and 13 Jbeta primers. TCRdb's copy holds only in-frame clones and misses some; the assay was immunoSEQ multiplex PCR. Of approximately 190,000 clones listed, more than 70% are singletons. This TCR was recovered from a man aged 35 to 55 in good health and CMV-seropositive. Specimen: PBMCs.

The CDR3 loop is CASSPPLNPLNEQFF. Here the CDR3 DNA reads TGTGCCAGCAGCCCCCCACTCAACCCTCTCAATGAGCAGTTCTTC. The rearrangement uses TRBV6-5 and TRBJ2-1; no firm D call. Germline CDR1 reads MNHEY; CDR2 reads SVGAGI. The CDR3 is made up of 15 amino acids. Between the trimmed V and J ends, which lost 6 bases and 6 bases, there was a span of 18 bases.